The subject of this entry is one TCR beta chain. These data come from a study of cytomegalovirus exposure and HLA in healthy donors. Study at large: Early release data held approximately 81 million unique TCRs from HLA-typed donors.

PCR primers comprised 60 Vbeta and 13 Jbeta primers. The protocol was immunoSEQ multiplex PCR, while the TCRdb copy is restricted to in-frame clones and leaves out a portion. The sample consists of more than 85,000 clones, approximately 12% of them appearing once. Germline V gene data show CDR1 as MNHEY and CDR2 as SMNVEV (reference sequence). V lost 8 bases, J lost 1 base, and 12 bases lay in between. The CDR3 covers 14 residues. V is TRBV27 and J is TRBJ1-5; D possibly corresponds to TRBD1 (6 bases). The TCR sequence derives from a man aged 35-49 years in good health and CMV-seropositive. The sample consisted of PBMCs. CDR3 nucleotide sequence: TGTGCCAGCGGGAAGAGGGGGAGCAATCAGCCCCAGCATTTT. It specifies CASGKRGSNQPQHF.